Presented here are 29 T cell receptor beta chains from one specimen sequenced in a study of blood T cell repertoires in COVID-19. Data came from immunoSEQ multiplex PCR; TCRdb stores just in-frame clones and leaves some out. The sample consists of roughly 250,000 clones, roughly 80% of them appearing once. Material: peripheral blood. These TCRs come from an older person with COVID-19, enrolled during active disease.

This clone was seen only once. The chain links TRBV29-1 to TRBJ1-2, with 8 bases aligning to TRBD1. This CDR3 contains 12 residues. V gave up 7 bases and J gave up 5 bases; unmatched junction bases: 6. Germline CDR1 SQVTM, CDR2 ANQGSEA. The CDR3: CSAKTGVYGYTF. The CDR3 bases are TGCAGCGCCAAGACAGGGGTGTATGGCTACACCTTC.

The chain couples TRBV24-1 to TRBJ2-3; 7 bases align to TRBD1. The germline gives CDR1 KGHDR, CDR2 SFDVKD. V trimming: 3 bases; J trimming: 3 bases; junction bases outside the gene matches: 8. The CDR3 is 16 residues long. This CDR3 reads CATSDMQGVGTDTQYF. As DNA, the CDR3 is TGTGCCACCAGTGATATGCAGGGGGTAGGTACAGATACGCAGTATTTT.

The rearrangement joins TRBV4-3 to TRBJ2-7; maybe TRBD2 (6 bases). Trimming pared 4 bases from V and 3 bases from J, leaving 10 bases between. In germline, CDR1 is LGHNA, CDR2 YSLEER. This CDR3 is built from 13 residues. The CDR3 region has the DNA TGCGCCAGCAGCCCCGTGGGGGGCTACGAGCAGTACTTC. As protein: CASSPVGGYEQYF.

The rearrangement joins TRBV18 to TRBJ2-2, with 12 bases identical to TRBD2. The junction had 6 bases not matched to a gene; V was cut back by 3 bases and J by 4 bases. Germline V gene sequence: CDR1 KGHSH, CDR2 LQKENI. The CDR3 is 17 residues long. The CDR3 region is CASSPGLAGTGTGELFF. As DNA, the CDR3 is TGTGCCAGCTCACCCGGACTAGCGGGAACGGGCACCGGGGAGCTGTTTTTT. Full variable domain (rest looked up from reference TRBV18 and TRBJ2-2): NAGVMQNPRHLVRRRGQEARLRCSPMKGHSHVYWYRQLPEEGLKFMVYLQKENIIDESGMPKERFSAEFPKEGPSILRIQQVVRGDSAAYFCASSPGLAGTGTGELFFGEGSRLTVL.

This chain links TRBV18 with TRBJ1-6, with 7 positions matching TRBD1. The germline gives CDR1 KGHSH, CDR2 LQKENI. V shed 3 bases and J 7 bases; nucleotides not matched to a gene: 9. The CDR3 is 16 residues long. CDR3 bases: TGTGCCAGCTCACCGAGACAGGGTTTTGAGAATTCACCCCTCCACTTT. It yields the protein CASSPRQGFENSPLHF.

This chain joins TRBV7-9 and TRBJ1-1; 8 nucleotides agree with TRBD1. The V and J ends lost 7 bases and 1 base, in that order; junction bases with no gene match: 5. This CDR3 is 14 amino acids long. CDR1 SEHNR and CDR2 FQNEAQ come from the germline V gene (reference sequence). The CDR3 bases are TGTGCCAGCAAGGACAGGGTTGGGAACACTGAAGCTTTCTTT. It translates to CASKDRVGNTEAFF.

This chain connects TRBV10-3 to TRBJ1-5; no firm D call. Germline lookup yields CDR1 ENHRY and CDR2 SYGVKD. Deletions cut 10 bases from V and 0 bases from J, with 22 bases between. The CDR3 runs to 17 residues. The CDR3 is CATNPRLPLDSNQPQHF. The CDR3 DNA reads TGTGCCACAAATCCGCGGCTGCCCCTGGATAGCAATCAGCCCCAGCATTTT.

Of note for this clone: Other DNA variants within this sample encode the same CDR3. The genes are TRBV7-2 and TRBJ1-1; D might be TRBD1 (6 bases). CDR1 is SGHTA and CDR2 is FQGNSA in the germline V gene. This CDR3 comprises 14 residues. V was shortened by 3 bases and J by 2 bases, with 10 bases between the two germline ends. In DNA, the CDR3 is TGTGCCAGCAGCTTTGGCAGGGGCAACACTGAAGCTTTCTTT. Protein sequence: CASSFGRGNTEAFF.

This clone was seen more than once but under ten times. The chain is built from TRBV3-1 (or the pseudogene TRBV3-2) and TRBJ2-5; 12 bases map to TRBD2. The J segment lost 0 bases and the V segment lost 4 bases, leaving 3 bases of the junction unmatched. CDR3 length: 16 residues. CDR1 is LGHDT and CDR2 is YNNKEL in the germline V gene (reference sequence). The CDR3 nucleotides are TGTGCCAGCAGCCCACGGACTAGCGGGGACCAAGAGACCCAGTACTTC. Amino acid sequence: CASSPRTSGDQETQYF.

The rearrangement links TRBV6-2 or TRBV6-3 to TRBJ2-3; TRBD2 aligns across 9 bases. Looked up from germline, CDR1 is MNHEY and CDR2 is SVGEGT. After removal of 3 bases from V and 2 bases from J, the junction contained 6 bases not matched to a gene. CDR3 length: 16 amino acids. The CDR3 DNA is TGTGCCAGCAGTTATGGGGCGGGGGGGTCCACAGATACGCAGTATTTT. This codes for CASSYGAGGSTDTQYF.

This clone turned up a few times. This chain links TRBV5-5 with TRBJ1-5; D call uncertain. CDR1 is SGHKS, CDR2 YYEKEE, per germline (reference sequence). The CDR3 sequence is 15 residues long. V was clipped by 0 bases and J by 7 bases, with 14 bases between them. CDR3 bases: TGTGCCAGCAGCTTGGGCCCGTTGGCCCCGCAGCCCCAGCATTTT. This encodes CASSLGPLAPQPQHF.

The rearrangement joins TRBV21-1 to TRBJ1-5. TRBV21-1 is deemed a pseudogene. The CDR3 sequence is 14 residues long. The CDR3 nucleotides read TGTGCCAGCTGGGAGGACTATAGCAATCAGCCCCAGCATTTT. Translating it yields CASWEDYSNQPQHF.

This sequence joins TRBV19 and TRBJ2-4, with D tentatively TRBD2 (7 bases). V was cut by 7 bases and J by 7 bases, with 14 bases left in between. This CDR3 spans 13 amino acids. The V gene's germline CDR1 is LNHDA and CDR2 SQIVND (reference sequence). CDR3 loop: CASTNREGNIQYF. The CDR3 DNA is TGTGCCAGTACGAACAGGGAGGGTAACATTCAGTACTTC.

This clone was seen only a few times. V and J are TRBV7-3 and TRBJ1-5; 9 positions match TRBD1. Germline CDR1 and CDR2: SGHTA and FQGTGA. The J segment lost 6 bases and the V segment lost 3 bases, leaving 15 bases of the junction unmatched. There are 18 residues in the CDR3. In DNA, the CDR3 is TGTGCCAGCAGCTTTTACAATTCCGGGACAGGGTACACTCAGCCCCAGCATTTT. Translating gives CASSFYNSGTGYTQPQHF.

Only one count was recorded for this clone. The rearrangement joins TRBV6-5 to TRBJ2-1, with 7 bases fitting TRBD2. The CDR3 sequence is 15 residues long. Germline CDR1 MNHEY, CDR2 SVGAGI. The V segment lost 8 bases and the J segment 7 bases; nucleotides outside the gene matches: 14. CDR3 nucleotide sequence: TGTGCCAGCCCTACGAGTGGGAGGGTCTGGAATGAGCAGTTCTTC. It encodes CASPTSGRVWNEQFF.

The V call is TRBV27, the J call TRBJ1-1; TRBD1 matches at 10 bases. Germline V CDR1 and CDR2: MNHEY, SMNVEV (reference sequence). The CDR3 is 13 amino acids. V gave up 2 bases and J gave up 10 bases; unmatched junction bases: 4. The CDR3: CASSLRDRGLAFF. CDR3 bases: TGTGCCAGCAGTTTACGGGACAGGGGACTAGCTTTCTTT.

The J gene is TRBJ1-2, the V gene TRBV7-8; 7 bases match TRBD1. The CDR3 has 15 residues. The J segment lost 6 bases and the V segment lost 1 base, leaving 8 bases of the junction unmatched. Germline CDR1 is SGHVS and CDR2 is FQNEAQ. In nucleotides, the CDR3 is TGTGCCAGCAGCTTAGATTACAGGGGTCCCCATGGCTACACCTTC. It specifies CASSLDYRGPHGYTF.

This chain uses TRBV25-1 with TRBJ1-5; D possibly corresponds to TRBD1 (5 bases). Looked up from germline, CDR1 is MGHDK and CDR2 is SYGVNS. The CDR3 is 15 amino acids. V lost 2 bases to trimming and J lost 3 bases, with 11 bases between them. This chain's CDR3 is CASSEISGDNQPQHF. DNA of the CDR3: TGTGCCAGCAGTGAAATTTCGGGGGACAATCAGCCCCAGCATTTT.

The chain carries TRBV7-2 and TRBJ2-2, with TRBD1 matching over 7 bases. There are 16 residues in the CDR3. J was trimmed by 4 bases and V by 4 bases; bases with no gene match: 9. Germline V gene data show CDR1 as SGHTA and CDR2 as FQGNSA. CDR3 protein: CASSSSTGPSTGELFF. The DNA for the CDR3 is TGTGCCAGCAGCTCGTCGACAGGGCCGAGCACCGGGGAGCTGTTTTTT.

This CDR3 reads CASSDQGKGYTF. The CDR3 nucleotides read TGTGCCAGCAGTGATCAGGGAAAAGGCTACACCTTC. The genes are TRBV2 and TRBJ1-2, with TRBD1 as a possible D gene (5 bases). Trimming took off 3 bases at V and 8 bases at J, with 10 bases between the two ends. The CDR3 spans 12 residues. Germline V gene lookup returns CDR1 SNHLY and CDR2 FYNNEI.

V is TRBV7-9 and J is TRBJ1-5; tentatively, D is TRBD1 (6 bases). V was pared by 1 base and J by 5 bases, with 12 bases between. CDR1 and CDR2 from the germline V gene are SEHNR and FQNEAQ (reference sequence). The CDR3 spans 15 residues. The CDR3 protein is CASSLGSDSHQPQHF. The CDR3 bases are TGTGCCAGCAGCTTAGGCTCGGACAGCCATCAGCCCCAGCATTTT.

The chain recombines TRBV7-6 with TRBJ2-1; weak D call: TRBD1 (6 bases). Germline CDR1 reads SGHVS; CDR2 reads FNYEAQ. V was pared by 1 base and J by 6 bases, with 22 bases between. The CDR3 has 18 residues. As DNA, the CDR3 is TGTGCCAGCAGCTTAGACTTCAGGGGTCGGGGTTTTCGCAATGAGCAGTTCTTC. Its protein is CASSLDFRGRGFRNEQFF. Looking up the rest from reference TRBV7-6 and TRBJ2-1 gives the full variable domain: GAGVSQSPRYKVTKRGQDVALRCDPISGHVSLYWYRQALGQGPEFLTYFNYEAQQDKSGLPNDRFSAERPEGSISTLTIQRTEQRDSAMYRCASSLDFRGRGFRNEQFFGPGTRLTVL.

This sequence joins TRBV7-2 and TRBJ1-1; D remains ambiguous. Germline V gene data show CDR1 as SGHTA and CDR2 as FQGNSA. The CDR3 is made up of 12 amino acids. Trimming removed 5 bases from V and 7 bases from J, with 11 bases in between. CDR3 region: CASSPARSEAFF. The DNA for the CDR3 is TGTGCCAGCAGCCCCGCGAGGAGTGAAGCTTTCTTT.

This sequence joins TRBV5-1 and TRBJ1-2; 7 bases agree with TRBD1. Germline V gene lookup returns CDR1 SGHRS and CDR2 YFSETQ. This CDR3 comprises 14 residues. Unmatched junction bases numbered 9, after V lost 4 bases and J lost 6 bases. This CDR3 reads CASSLPTGWDGYTF. The CDR3 DNA sequence: TGCGCCAGCAGCCTACCGACAGGGTGGGATGGCTACACCTTC.

The chain joins TRBV7-9 to TRBJ1-4; D ambiguous. V lost 3 bases, J lost 1 base, and 9 bases lay in between. This CDR3 has 15 amino acids. Germline CDR1 SEHNR, CDR2 FQNEAQ (reference sequence). This CDR3 is CASSLRVGTNEKLFF. The CDR3 DNA follows: TGTGCCAGCAGCTTGAGGGTAGGAACTAATGAAAAACTGTTTTTT.

This chain joins TRBV7-3 and TRBJ2-1, with a possible D match to TRBD2 (6 bases). The ends were cut back, 3 bases at V and 8 bases at J, with 14 bases in the middle. Germline V gives CDR1 SGHTA, CDR2 FQGTGA. The CDR3 has 14 residues. The CDR3 nucleotides read TGTGCCAGCAGCTTTAACGGGGGTAACGATGAGCAGTTCTTC. It translates to CASSFNGGNDEQFF. The entire variable domain, with the rest obtained from reference TRBV7-3 and TRBJ2-1, is as follows: GAGVSQTPSNKVTEKGKYVELRCDPISGHTALYWYRQSLGQGPEFLIYFQGTGAADDSGLPNDRFFAVRPEGSVSTLKIQRTERGDSAVYLCASSFNGGNDEQFFGPGTRLTVL.

The chain links TRBV9 to TRBJ1-4; 10 bases are a match to TRBD1. CDR1 is SGDLS, CDR2 YYNGEE, per germline. The trim removed 3 bases at V and 8 bases at J, leaving 10 bases unmatched. This CDR3 contains 16 residues. CDR3 region: CASSADRGRAGEKLFF. In DNA, the CDR3 is TGTGCCAGCAGCGCAGACAGGGGGCGAGCTGGAGAAAAACTGTTTTTT. Filled out from reference TRBV9 and TRBJ1-4, the complete variable domain reads DSGVTQTPKHLITATGQRVTLRCSPRSGDLSVYWYQQSLDQGLQFLIQYYNGEERAKGNILERFSAQQFPDLHSELNLSSLELGDSALYFCASSADRGRAGEKLFFGSGTQLSVL.

The chain is built from TRBV13 and TRBJ2-7; 9 bases line up with TRBD2. V was clipped by 4 bases and J by 2 bases; unmatched bases: 12. The CDR3 spans 17 residues. Germline values: CDR1 PRHDT, CDR2 FYEKMQ (reference sequence). The CDR3 DNA is TGTGCCAGCAGCTCAATGGGTAGGCGGGGGGGGCCCTACGAGCAGTACTTC. It is translated as CASSSMGRRGGPYEQYF. The full variable domain, with the rest looked up from reference TRBV13 and TRBJ2-7, is AAGVIQSPRHLIKEKRETATLKCYPIPRHDTVYWYQQGPGQDPQFLISFYEKMQSDKGSIPDRFSAQQFSDYHSELNMSSLELGDSALYFCASSSMGRRGGPYEQYFGPGTRLTVT.

This clone was seen a few times. This sequence joins TRBV3-1 (or the pseudogene TRBV3-2) and TRBJ1-2; TRBD1 agrees at 10 bases. V dropped 1 base and J dropped 8; count of bases not matched to a gene: 10. The CDR3 sequence is 16 residues long. Germline V gene sequence: CDR1 LGHDT, CDR2 YNNKEL (reference sequence). CDR3 nucleotides: TGTGCCAGCAGCCAAGTGAGGGACAGGGGATCGGGGGGCTACACCTTC. This translates into CASSQVRDRGSGGYTF.